Shown below are 17 T cell receptor beta chains from a single sample sequenced in a study of T cell changes during pregnancy in multiple sclerosis. Sequencing was performed with immunoSEQ multiplex PCR; in TCRdb, only in-frame clones are kept and a portion is missing. In the table there are approximately 60,000 clones, roughly 90% of which are singletons. This sample comprised peripheral blood, obtained in the second trimester of pregnancy. The receptors derive from a female donor with multiple sclerosis, enrolled in a pregnancy study.

The gene calls are TRBV7-9 and TRBJ1-1; TRBD1 aligns across 8 bases. The CDR3 loop spans 13 amino acids. Trimming at V came to 6 bases and at J to 5 bases, leaving 5 bases not matched to a gene. The germline V gene encodes CDR1 SEHNR and CDR2 FQNEAQ (reference sequence). The CDR3 region has the DNA TGTGCCAGCAGGCCGGACAGGGAAACTGAAGCTTTCTTT. Its translation: CASRPDRETEAFF.

This rearrangement joins TRBV6-1 to TRBJ2-3, with 8 bases aligning to TRBD2. V was clipped by 1 base and J by 4 bases; unmatched bases: 4. CDR1 and CDR2 (germline): MNHNS, SASEGT. CDR3 size: 15 residues. The CDR3 sequence is CASSEVGGEPDTQYF. The CDR3 nucleotides are TGTGCCAGCAGTGAAGTCGGGGGGGAACCAGATACGCAGTATTTT.

This chain links TRBV10-3 with TRBJ1-2, with D maybe TRBD1 (6 bases). The V and J ends lost 10 bases and 6 bases respectively, with 27 bases between them. The V gene's germline CDR1 is ENHRY and CDR2 SYGVKD. CDR3 size: 16 residues. In DNA, the CDR3 is TGTGCCACCTTCCAGGGGTACCGAGGGGGATGGAATGGCTACACCTTC. It codes for CATFQGYRGGWNGYTF.

The rearrangement links TRBV5-1 to TRBJ2-4; the match to TRBD1 covers 8 bases. Unmatched junction bases numbered 9, after V lost 1 base and J lost 3 bases. The CDR3 runs 17 residues. Germline CDR1 and CDR2: SGHRS and YFSETQ. CDR3 nucleotides: TGCGCCAGCAGCTTGACCGGACAGGGTCGTGGCAAAAACATTCAGTACTTC. It yields the protein CASSLTGQGRGKNIQYF.

This clone occurred once. This sequence joins TRBV15 and TRBJ2-7; D may be TRBD1 (5 bases). Germline V gene lookup returns CDR1 LNHNV and CDR2 YYDKDF (reference sequence). V lost 0 bases, J lost 5 bases, and 11 bases lay in between. The CDR3 totals 14 residues. CDR3: CATSRDRVFHEQYF. CDR3 sequence (DNA): TGTGCCACCAGCAGAGACAGGGTCTTCCACGAGCAGTACTTC. The complete variable domain, with remaining parts taken from reference TRBV15 and TRBJ2-7, reads DAMVIQNPRYQVTQFGKPVTLSCSQTLNHNVMYWYQQKSSQAPKLLFHYYDKDFNNEADTPDNFQSRRPNTSFCFLDIRSPGLGDTAMYLCATSRDRVFHEQYFGPGTRLTVT.

In DNA form, the CDR3 reads TGTGCCAGTAGTACTAGGGGACAGGGTCGCGAGCAGTACTTC. Amino acid sequence: CASSTRGQGREQYF. The rearrangement uses TRBV19 and TRBJ2-7; TRBD1 matches 9 bases. J lost 6 bases, V lost 4 bases, and 7 bases had no gene match. Looked up from germline, CDR1 is LNHDA and CDR2 is SQIVND (reference sequence). The CDR3 is 14 residues long.

This clone was found a few times. The chain employs TRBV28 and TRBJ1-2, with D possibly matching TRBD1 (5 bases). The length of the CDR3 is 14 residues. Germline V lookup: CDR1 MDHEN, CDR2 SYDVKM. Trimming left V 4 bases short and J 4 bases short, with 13 bases between. The CDR3 bases are TGTGCCAGCAGTTCGACAGATGCCCTCTATGGCTACACCTTC. It specifies CASSSTDALYGYTF.

This chain joins TRBV19 and TRBJ1-2; unclear D gene. The CDR3 totals 14 residues. The germline V gene encodes CDR1 LNHDA and CDR2 SQIVND (reference sequence). Deletions cut 3 bases from V and 5 bases from J, with 13 bases between. The CDR3 protein is CASSMVPGGYGYTF. The CDR3 bases are TGTGCCAGTAGTATGGTGCCAGGAGGGTATGGCTACACCTTC.

The chain recombines TRBV5-1 with TRBJ2-1; 13 positions agree with TRBD2. CDR3 size: 16 residues. Germline V gene lookup returns CDR1 SGHRS and CDR2 YFSETQ. V was clipped by 0 bases and J by 6 bases; unmatched bases: 3. Here the CDR3 DNA reads TGCGCCAGCAGCTTGGAGACTAGCGGGGGGACCAATGAGCAGTTCTTC. This sequence encodes CASSLETSGGTNEQFF.

The V gene is TRBV15, the J gene TRBJ2-1; 11 bases align to TRBD2. The V and J ends lost 5 bases and 8 bases, in that order; junction bases with no gene match: 11. This CDR3 has 16 amino acids. Germline lookup yields CDR1 LNHNV and CDR2 YYDKDF (reference sequence). Here the CDR3 reads CATSPGLAEVTDEQFF. The CDR3 bases are TGTGCCACCAGCCCGGGACTAGCGGAGGTTACCGATGAGCAGTTCTTC.

J is TRBJ2-3 and V is TRBV5-1; 7 bases are a match to TRBD1. Germline V gives CDR1 SGHRS, CDR2 YFSETQ. The CDR3 covers 14 residues. With 0 bases clipped from V and 3 bases from J, the junction kept 1 base outside the gene matches. The CDR3 sequence is CASSLDRGTDTQYF. The CDR3 DNA is TGCGCCAGCAGCTTGGACAGGGGAACAGATACGCAGTATTTT. Full variable domain (rest looked up from reference TRBV5-1 and TRBJ2-3): KAGVTQTPRYLIKTRGQQVTLSCSPISGHRSVSWYQQTPGQGLQFLFEYFSETQRNKGNFPGRFSGRQFSNSRSEMNVSTLELGDSALYLCASSLDRGTDTQYFGPGTRLTVL.

The CDR3 is CAWSPGGDTQYF. Here the CDR3 DNA reads TGTGCCTGGAGTCCAGGAGGAGATACGCAGTATTTT. The rearrangement links TRBV30 to TRBJ2-3, with D perhaps matching TRBD2 (5 bases). The CDR3 extends over 12 amino acids. Trimming removed 2 bases at V and 5 bases at J, with 8 bases between. Germline V gene lookup returns CDR1 GTSNPN and CDR2 SVGIG (reference sequence).

In its sample, this clone was seen a few times. The rearrangement joins TRBV6-5 to TRBJ1-1, with TRBD1 matching over 8 bases. The CDR3 covers 13 residues. Germline V gene data show CDR1 as MNHEY and CDR2 as SVGAGI. The V gene end was trimmed by 4 bases and the J gene end by 13 bases; junction bases not matched to a gene: 11. The CDR3 is CASSWDRYTFDFF. The CDR3 coding sequence is TGTGCCAGCAGTTGGGACAGGTATACTTTCGATTTCTTT.

The chain joins TRBV6-5 to TRBJ1-3; tentative D call: TRBD1 (6 bases). Germline V CDR1 and CDR2: MNHEY, SVGAGI. With 6 bases removed from V and 0 bases from J, the gap between germline ends came to 12 bases. The CDR3 is made up of 15 amino acids. The DNA for the CDR3 is TGTGCCAGCAGCCCTTGGGGGCACTCTGGAAACACCATATATTTT. Protein sequence: CASSPWGHSGNTIYF.

The rearrangement uses TRBV10-3 and TRBJ2-3; TRBD2 might be the D (7 bases). CDR3 length equals 15 residues. The germline V gene encodes CDR1 ENHRY and CDR2 SYGVKD. The V gene lost 6 bases and the J gene lost 2 bases, with 15 bases spanning the gap. The CDR3 loop reads CAIRGAGADTDTQYF. The CDR3 DNA follows: TGTGCCATCAGGGGGGCGGGGGCCGACACAGATACGCAGTATTTT.

The chain joins TRBV19 to TRBJ1-2; D gene unclear. Between the trimmed V and J ends, which lost 3 bases and 8 bases, there was a span of 10 bases. CDR3 length equals 12 residues. CDR1 is LNHDA and CDR2 is SQIVND in the germline V gene (reference sequence). The CDR3 nucleotides are TGTGCCAGTAGTATCGGGGTGCGAGGCTACACCTTC. It codes for CASSIGVRGYTF. The full variable domain, its missing parts supplied by reference TRBV19 and TRBJ1-2, is DGGITQSPKYLFRKEGQNVTLSCEQNLNHDAMYWYRQDPGQGLRLIYYSQIVNDFQKGDIAEGYSVSREKKESFPLTVTSAQKNPTAFYLCASSIGVRGYTFGSGTRLTVV.

V is TRBV7-2 and J is TRBJ2-3; TRBD2 might be the D (6 bases). Germline-derived CDR1 and CDR2 are SGHTA and FQGNSA. V was clipped by 4 bases and J by 0 bases, with 20 bases between them. This CDR3 is built from 18 residues. CDR3: CASSSPGGLSPSTDTQYF. The CDR3 coding sequence is TGTGCCAGCAGCTCCCCCGGCGGACTAAGCCCTAGCACAGATACGCAGTATTTT. Full variable domain (missing parts from reference TRBV7-2 and TRBJ2-3): GAGVSQSPSNKVTEKGKDVELRCDPISGHTALYWYRQSLGQGLEFLIYFQGNSAPDKSGLPSDRFSAERTGGSVSTLTIQRTQQEDSAVYLCASSSPGGLSPSTDTQYFGPGTRLTVL.